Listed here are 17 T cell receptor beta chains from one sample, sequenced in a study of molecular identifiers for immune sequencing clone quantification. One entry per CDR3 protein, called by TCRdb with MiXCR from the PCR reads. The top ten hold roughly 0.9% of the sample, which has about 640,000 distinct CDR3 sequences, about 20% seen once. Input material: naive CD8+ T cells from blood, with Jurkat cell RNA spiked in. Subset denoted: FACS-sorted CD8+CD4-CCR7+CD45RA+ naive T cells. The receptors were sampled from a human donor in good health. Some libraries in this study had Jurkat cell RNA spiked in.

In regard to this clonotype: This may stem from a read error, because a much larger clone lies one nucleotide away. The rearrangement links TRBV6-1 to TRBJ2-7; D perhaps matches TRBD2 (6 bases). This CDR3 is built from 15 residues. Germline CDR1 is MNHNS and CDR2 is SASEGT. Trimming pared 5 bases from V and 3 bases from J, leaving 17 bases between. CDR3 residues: CASSRAGGAYYEQYF. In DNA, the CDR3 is TGTGCCAGCAGTAGAGCTGGCGGGGCCTACTACGAGCAGTACTTC.

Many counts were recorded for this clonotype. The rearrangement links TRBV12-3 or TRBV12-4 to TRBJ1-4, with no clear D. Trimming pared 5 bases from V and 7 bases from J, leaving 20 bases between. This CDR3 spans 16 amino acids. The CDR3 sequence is CASSPSLTDFGEKLFF. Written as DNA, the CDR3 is TGTGCCAGCAGTCCCTCCCTAACAGACTTCGGTGAAAAACTGTTTTTT.

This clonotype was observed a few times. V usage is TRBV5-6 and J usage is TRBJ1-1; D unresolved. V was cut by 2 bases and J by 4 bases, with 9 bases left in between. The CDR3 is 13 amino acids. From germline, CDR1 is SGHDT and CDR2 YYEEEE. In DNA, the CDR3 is TGTGCCAGCAGCTTATCAACCGTCACTGAAGCTTTCTTT. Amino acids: CASSLSTVTEAFF.

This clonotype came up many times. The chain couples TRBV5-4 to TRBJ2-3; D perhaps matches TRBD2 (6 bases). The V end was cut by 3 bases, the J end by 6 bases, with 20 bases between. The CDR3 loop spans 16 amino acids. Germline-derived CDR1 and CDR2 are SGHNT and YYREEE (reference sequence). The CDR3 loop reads CASSSGDSRFLDTQYF. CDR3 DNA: TGTGCCAGCAGCTCCGGGGACTCCCGATTTCTGGATACGCAGTATTTT.

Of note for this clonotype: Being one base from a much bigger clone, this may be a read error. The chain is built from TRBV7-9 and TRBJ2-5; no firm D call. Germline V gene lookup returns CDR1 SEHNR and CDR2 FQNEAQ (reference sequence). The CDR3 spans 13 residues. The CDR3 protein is CASSLTHQETQCF. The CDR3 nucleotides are TGTGCCAGCAGCTTAACCCACCAAGAGACCCAGTGCTTC.

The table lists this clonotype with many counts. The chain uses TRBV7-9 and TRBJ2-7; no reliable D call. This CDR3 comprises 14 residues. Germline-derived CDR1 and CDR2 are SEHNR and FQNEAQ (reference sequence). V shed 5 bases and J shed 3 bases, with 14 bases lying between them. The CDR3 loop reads CASSLTGAVYEQYF. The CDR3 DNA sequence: TGTGCCAGCAGCCTGACCGGTGCGGTCTACGAGCAGTACTTC.

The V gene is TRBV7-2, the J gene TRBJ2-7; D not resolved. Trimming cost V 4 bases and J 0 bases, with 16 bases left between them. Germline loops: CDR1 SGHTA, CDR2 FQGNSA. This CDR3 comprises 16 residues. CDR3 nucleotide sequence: TGTGCCAGCAGCTACGGGCCCTCGGGTTTCTCCTACGAGCAGTACTTC. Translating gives CASSYGPSGFSYEQYF.

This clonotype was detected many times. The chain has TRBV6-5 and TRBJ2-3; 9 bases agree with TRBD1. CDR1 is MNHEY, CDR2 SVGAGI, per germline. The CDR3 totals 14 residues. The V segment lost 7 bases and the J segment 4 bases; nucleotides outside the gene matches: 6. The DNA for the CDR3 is TGTGCCAGCAAATCACAGGGGGCGGCAGATACGCAGTATTTT. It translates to CASKSQGAADTQYF.

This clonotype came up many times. CDR3 in DNA: TGCGCCAGCAGCTTTCTGGGGCTAAGAGAGACCCAGTACTTC. Translating it yields CASSFLGLRETQYF. The rearrangement joins TRBV5-1 to TRBJ2-5; weak D call: TRBD1 (5 bases). The CDR3 sequence is 14 residues long. V lost 2 bases and J 4 bases, leaving 12 bases between the germline ends. Germline CDR1 and CDR2: SGHRS and YFSETQ.

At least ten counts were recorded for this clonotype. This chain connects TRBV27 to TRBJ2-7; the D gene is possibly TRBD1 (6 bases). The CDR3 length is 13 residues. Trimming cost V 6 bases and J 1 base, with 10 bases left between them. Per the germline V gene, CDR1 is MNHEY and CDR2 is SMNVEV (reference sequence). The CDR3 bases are TGTGCCAGCAGGATACAGGGTTCCTACGAGCAGTACTTC. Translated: CASRIQGSYEQYF.

This CDR3 is CASSLRAVGEKLFF. The CDR3 DNA is TGTGCCAGCTCTCTCCGGGCCGTGGGTGAAAAACTGTTTTTT. This chain links TRBV18 with TRBJ1-4; D gene uncertain. V dropped 6 bases and J dropped 7 bases, with 15 bases sitting between them. The germline V gene has CDR1 KGHSH and CDR2 LQKENI. The CDR3 extends over 14 amino acids.

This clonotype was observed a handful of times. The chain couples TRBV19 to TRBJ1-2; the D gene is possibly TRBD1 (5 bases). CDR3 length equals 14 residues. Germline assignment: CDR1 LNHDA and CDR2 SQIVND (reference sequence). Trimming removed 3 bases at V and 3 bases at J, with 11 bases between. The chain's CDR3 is CASSIYGADYGYTF. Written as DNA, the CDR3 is TGTGCCAGTAGTATCTACGGGGCGGACTATGGCTACACCTTC.

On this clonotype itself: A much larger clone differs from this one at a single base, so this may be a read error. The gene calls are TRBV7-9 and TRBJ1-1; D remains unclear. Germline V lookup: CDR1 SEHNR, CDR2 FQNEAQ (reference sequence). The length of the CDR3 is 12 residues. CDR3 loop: CASSQGVSEASF. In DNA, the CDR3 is TGTGCCAGCAGCCAAGGTGTATCTGAAGCTTCCTTT.

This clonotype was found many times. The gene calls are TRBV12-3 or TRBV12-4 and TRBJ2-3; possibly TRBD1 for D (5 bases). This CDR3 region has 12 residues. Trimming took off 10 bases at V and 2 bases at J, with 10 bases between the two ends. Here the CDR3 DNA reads TGTGCCACTTCAGGGATCACAGATACGCAGTATTTT. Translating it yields CATSGITDTQYF.

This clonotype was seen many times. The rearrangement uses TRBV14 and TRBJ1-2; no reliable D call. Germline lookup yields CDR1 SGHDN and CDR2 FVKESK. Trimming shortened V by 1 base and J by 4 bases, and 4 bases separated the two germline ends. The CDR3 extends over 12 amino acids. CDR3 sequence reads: CASSQGIYGYTF. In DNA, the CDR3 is TGTGCCAGCAGCCAAGGTATCTATGGCTACACCTTC.

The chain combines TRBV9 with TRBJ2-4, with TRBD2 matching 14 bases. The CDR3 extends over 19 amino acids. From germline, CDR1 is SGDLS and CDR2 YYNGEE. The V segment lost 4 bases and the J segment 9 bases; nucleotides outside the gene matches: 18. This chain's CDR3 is CASSSSFGTSGSGVGIQYF. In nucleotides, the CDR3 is TGTGCCAGCAGCTCCTCCTTCGGGACTAGCGGGAGCGGGGTGGGCATTCAGTACTTC.

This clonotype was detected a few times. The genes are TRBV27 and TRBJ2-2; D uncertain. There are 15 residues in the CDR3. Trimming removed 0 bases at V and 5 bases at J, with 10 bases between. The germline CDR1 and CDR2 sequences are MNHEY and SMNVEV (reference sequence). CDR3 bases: TGTGCCAGCAGTTTATCAGGGCCAAGAACCGGGGAGCTGTTTTTT. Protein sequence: CASSLSGPRTGELFF.